This T cell receptor beta chain was obtained from a study of blood T cell repertoires in COVID-19. The wider study: From T cells, B-cell-depleted T cells, or PBMCs came the material, which was cDNA or gDNA.

This clone appeared a few times. Germline CDR1 MNHEY, CDR2 SVGAGI. The J segment lost 7 bases and the V segment lost 7 bases, leaving 12 bases of the junction unmatched. This CDR3 has 15 amino acids. Methods used by the authors: Counts of nucleated cells, estimated from reference gene primer amplification, were obtained. Method: immunoSEQ multiplex PCR; TCRdb's copy keeps in-frame clones and lacks some. D and trimming come from the DNA, and the V and J calls and clone size come from that table. Here the sample spans about 85,000 clones, almost 90% being singletons. This sequence joins TRBV6-5 and TRBJ1-2; 10 positions match TRBD1. The sample was peripheral blood. This clonotype was obtained from a woman of 80 years or more with active or convalescent COVID-19. The CDR3 sequence: CASIVDGTGVSGYTF. The CDR3 DNA is TGTGCCAGCATCGTTGATGGGACAGGGGTTTCTGGCTACACCTTC.